Sequencing of this TCR beta chain was carried out in a study of T cell repertoires in aging, cancer and after chemotherapy. Amplification of TCR beta used genomic DNA extracted from peripheral blood. Rearranged V-D-J TRB sequences were amplified with a mixed TRB-A/B primer pool. TCRdb re-called the multiplex PCR reads through MiXCR, storing one row per CDR3 protein. The table shows about 5,200 distinct CDR3 sequences, with roughly 29% occurring only once. This CDR3 comprises 14 residues. Trimming pared 2 bases from V and 1 base from J, leaving 8 bases between. Germline V gene sequence: CDR1 MNHEY, CDR2 SVGAGI. Findings and limits, study-wide: Untreated cancer patients had significantly lower blood TCR diversity than age-matched healthy donors.

In its sample, this clonotype was seen a few times. Antigen unknown. This sequence joins TRBV6-5 and TRBJ1-1; D is undetermined. This receptor was taken from a human donor in good health. Sample: blood. For the CDR3, the DNA is TGTGCCAGCAGTTACGATCCGGGGAACACTGAAGCTTTCTTT. Translation: CASSYDPGNTEAFF.